A selection of T cell receptor beta chains follows, all from one sample in a study of blood T cell repertoires in COVID-19. Method: immunoSEQ multiplex PCR; TCRdb's copy keeps in-frame clones and lacks some. The table lists roughly 100,000 clones, 80% to 95% of them singletons, with less than 4.5% in the top ten. Sequenced: peripheral blood. These receptors all stem from a man aged 18 to 29 with acute or convalescent COVID-19. CDR3s include the opening cysteine and the closing phenylalanine or tryptophan. Each record gives: J gene, CDR3 length, V gene, CDR3 protein.

J: TRBJ1-2; length: 16; V: TRBV6-1; CDR3: CASREKWGQSNYGYTF
J: TRBJ2-3; length: 16; V: TRBV5-1; CDR3: CASSLGGSGATDTQYF
J: TRBJ1-1; length: 14; V: TRBV19; CDR3: CASSRAGRDTEAFF
J: TRBJ1-1; length: 14; V: TRBV19; CDR3: CASSVYRDKTEAFF
J: TRBJ1-2; length: 14; V: TRBV6-5; CDR3: CASGRTGPNYGYTF
J: TRBJ1-6; length: 15; V: TRBV2; CDR3: CASSELGQGYSPLHF
J: TRBJ2-5; length: 14; V: TRBV6-5; CDR3: CASSTGTQQETQYF
J: TRBJ2-7; length: 13; V: TRBV30; CDR3: CAWSVDRVHEQYF
J: TRBJ1-1; length: 16; V: TRBV6-2/TRBV6-3; CDR3: CASSYSPGAVNTEAFF
J: TRBJ1-3; length: 16; V: TRBV5-1; CDR3: CASSLAAGGSGNTIYF
J: TRBJ1-2; length: 15; V: TRBV6-6; CDR3: CASTPSRPDGYGYTF
J: TRBJ2-5; length: 14; V: TRBV13; CDR3: CASSLKVTGETQYF
J: TRBJ2-2; length: 17; V: TRBV10-2; CDR3: CASSGLAGGRNTGELFF
J: TRBJ2-1; length: 17; V: TRBV11-3; CDR3: CASSPKTVAGGSGEQFF
J: TRBJ2-7; length: 15; V: TRBV7-2; CDR3: CASTDYSGSPYEQYF
J: TRBJ2-1; length: 14; V: TRBV14; CDR3: CASSQQQPDNEQFF
J: TRBJ2-7; length: 13; V: TRBV12-5; CDR3: CASCGTGDYEQYF
J: TRBJ1-1; length: 13; V: TRBV3-1/TRBV3-2; CDR3: CASSHPGDTEAFF
J: TRBJ2-7; length: 18; V: TRBV7-2; CDR3: CASSFERLAGGRGYEQYF
J: TRBJ2-3; length: 13; V: TRBV9; CDR3: CASSVRGADTQYF
J: TRBJ1-6; length: 14; V: TRBV27; CDR3: CASSLLGGGSPLHF
J: TRBJ2-1; length: 16; V: TRBV11-2; CDR3: CASSPINSGRVYEQFF
J: TRBJ1-2; length: 15; V: TRBV27; CDR3: CASSPIRGSNYGYTF
J: TRBJ2-3; length: 11; V: TRBV28; CDR3: CASQSTDTQYF